The entry below describes one T cell receptor (beta chain). This entry comes from a study of blood T cell repertoires in COVID-19. The Seattle patients joined while their infection was active and were tracked longitudinally afterward. Authors' methods: By means of reference gene primer amplification, nucleated cell counts were estimated. Sequenced by immunoSEQ multiplex PCR; TCRdb stores in-frame clones only, minus some. Clonal size and the V and J genes are those of that table, whereas D and trimming came from the DNA. The table has under 250,000 clones, around nine tenths seen once; the top ten hold more than 0.7%. The CDR3 runs to 14 residues. Germline V gene sequence: CDR1 LNHDA, CDR2 SQIVND (reference sequence). Trimming left V 2 bases short and J 4 bases short, with 9 bases between.

This chain uses TRBV19 with TRBJ1-5; maybe TRBD1 (5 bases). The sequenced sample consisted of peripheral blood. The clonotype originates from a man aged 55 to 70 with COVID-19, enrolled during active disease. As DNA, the CDR3 is TGTGCCAGTAGTATATACGGGGGGAATCAGCCCCAGCATTTT. Translation gives CASSIYGGNQPQHF.